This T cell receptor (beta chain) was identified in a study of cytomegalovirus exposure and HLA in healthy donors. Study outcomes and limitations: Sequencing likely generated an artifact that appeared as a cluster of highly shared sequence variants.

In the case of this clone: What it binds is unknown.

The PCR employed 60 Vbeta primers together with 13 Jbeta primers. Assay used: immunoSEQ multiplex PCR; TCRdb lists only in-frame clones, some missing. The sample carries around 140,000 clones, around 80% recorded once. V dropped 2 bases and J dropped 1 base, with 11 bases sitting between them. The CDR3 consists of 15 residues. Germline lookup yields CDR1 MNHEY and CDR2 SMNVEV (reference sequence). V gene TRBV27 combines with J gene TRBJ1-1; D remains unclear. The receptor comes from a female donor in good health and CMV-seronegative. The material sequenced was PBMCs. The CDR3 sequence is CASSLLGRWNTEAFF. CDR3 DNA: TGTGCCAGCAGTTTACTAGGAAGATGGAACACTGAAGCTTTCTTT.